One and the same sample provided the 27 T cell receptor beta chains below, sequenced in a study. TCRdb passed the 5' RACE reads through MiXCR, listing each CDR3 protein once. This table holds nearly 55,000 distinct CDR3 sequences, around 26% found once. The material sequenced was tumor-infiltrating naive CD4+ T cells sorted from the breast tumor. As for subset: naive CD4+ T cells, CD4+CD45RA+CD25-. Receptor source: a female donor with breast cancer.

The chain has TRBV7-2 and TRBJ2-5; weak D call: TRBD1 (7 bases). The V end lost 5 bases, the J end lost 4 bases, and 14 bases lay between the germline ends. The CDR3 totals 14 residues. Per germline, CDR1 SGHTA and CDR2 FQGNSA. In DNA, the CDR3 is TGTGCCAGCAGCCCCCAGGGGGGCCGAGAGACCCAGTACTTC. Its translation: CASSPQGGRETQYF.

This clonotype was observed at least ten times. The chain carries TRBV4-2 and TRBJ2-5; possibly TRBD2 for D (5 bases). Looked up from germline, CDR1 is LGHNA and CDR2 is YNFKEQ. CDR3 size: 14 residues. The V gene lost 1 base and the J gene lost 5 bases, with 11 bases spanning the gap. The CDR3 DNA reads as TGTGCCAGCAGCCAAGGTGGACTCTGGGAGACCCAGTACTTC. Encoded protein: CASSQGGLWETQYF.

This clonotype was seen a handful of times. This chain links TRBV7-3 with TRBJ1-1; 7 bases match TRBD1. Germline values: CDR1 SGHTA, CDR2 FQGTGA. The CDR3 loop spans 13 amino acids. Trimming removed 5 bases from V and 5 bases from J; junction bases left unmatched: 5. The CDR3 is CASSLDRETEAFF. The CDR3 DNA follows: TGTGCCAGCAGCCTAGACAGGGAGACTGAAGCTTTCTTT.

The J gene is TRBJ2-5, the V gene TRBV7-2; 13 bases are shared with TRBD2. With V trimmed by 1 base and J by 8 bases, 4 bases remained unmatched. Germline CDR1 is SGHTA and CDR2 is FQGNSA. The length of the CDR3 is 15 residues. CDR3 region: CASSLGGLAGVTQYF. The DNA for the CDR3 is TGTGCCAGCAGCTTAGGAGGACTAGCGGGAGTCACCCAGTACTTC. Full variable domain (remainder filled in from reference TRBV7-2 and TRBJ2-5): GAGVSQSPSNKVTEKGKDVELRCDPISGHTALYWYRQSLGQGLEFLIYFQGNSAPDKSGLPSDRFSAERTGGSVSTLTIQRTQQEDSAVYLCASSLGGLAGVTQYFGPGTRLLVL.

This clonotype showed up many times. The chain employs TRBV6-1 and TRBJ2-1; TRBD2 matches 9 bases. Germline loops: CDR1 MNHNS, CDR2 SASEGT. Losses at the gene ends were 6 bases for V and 6 bases for J; bases not matched to a gene: 15. The CDR3 covers 17 residues. CDR3 coding DNA: TGTGCCAGCAGAGACTTGTGGGCTCGCGGGAGGGCCAATGAGCAGTTCTTC. This codes for CASRDLWARGRANEQFF.

Details on this clonotype: Given a much more abundant clone one base away, this may be a read error. V gene TRBV7-8 combines with J gene TRBJ2-1, with D perhaps matching TRBD1 (5 bases). The germline V gene has CDR1 SGHVS and CDR2 FQNEAQ. This CDR3 has 16 residues. Here the CDR3 DNA reads TGTGCCAGCAGCCCCAATGACGGCATCCAGGGCAATGAGCAGTCCTTC. It yields the protein CASSPNDGIQGNEQSF.

Concerning this clonotype itself: Its ends do not fully match the called genes, so a read error is possible. The chain is built from TRBV11-2 and TRBJ2-1; 13 nucleotides line up with TRBD2. The CDR3 contains 16 residues. Germline V lookup: CDR1 SGHAT, CDR2 FQNNGV. The DNA for the CDR3 is TGTGCCGGCAGCTCGCCGACTAGCGGGAGGATCAATGAGCAGTTCTTC. It yields the protein CAGSSPTSGRINEQFF.

This rearrangement joins TRBV4-2 to TRBJ1-1; no clear D gene. V shed 0 bases and J shed 1 base, with 21 bases lying between them. The CDR3 is made up of 19 amino acids. Germline V lookup: CDR1 LGHNA, CDR2 YNFKEQ. CDR3 protein: CASSQDFVAPGRTNTEAFF. CDR3 sequence (DNA): TGTGCCAGCAGCCAAGATTTCGTGGCCCCTGGGAGGACGAACACTGAAGCTTTCTTT.

The CDR3 sequence: CASSLGVGLNTEAFF. In DNA, the CDR3 is TGTGCCAGCAGTTTGGGTGTAGGTCTGAACACTGAAGCTTTCTTT. The V and J genes are TRBV12-3 or TRBV12-4 and TRBJ1-1; D gene unclear. With 3 bases removed from V and 0 bases from J, the gap between germline ends came to 11 bases. This CDR3 has 15 residues.

The chain recombines TRBV9 with TRBJ1-5, with 8 nucleotides matching TRBD1. V trimming: 3 bases; J trimming: 4 bases; junction bases outside the gene matches: 12. The CDR3 length is 17 residues. Germline V gene data show CDR1 as SGDLS and CDR2 as YYNGEE. The CDR3 region is CASSEGTGVLGNQPQHF. CDR3 bases: TGTGCCAGCAGCGAGGGGACAGGAGTTCTAGGAAATCAGCCCCAGCATTTT. The whole variable domain, filled in from reference TRBV9 and TRBJ1-5, reads DSGVTQTPKHLITATGQRVTLRCSPRSGDLSVYWYQQSLDQGLQFLIQYYNGEERAKGNILERFSAQQFPDLHSELNLSSLELGDSALYFCASSEGTGVLGNQPQHFGDGTRLSIL.

The CDR3 here is CSVPAGQGPYNEQFF. The CDR3, as DNA: TGCAGCGTTCCGGCCGGACAGGGTCCCTACAATGAGCAGTTCTTC. This chain uses TRBV29-1 with TRBJ2-1, with TRBD1 matching 8 bases. V shed 5 bases, J shed 2 bases, and the junction held 8 bases outside the gene matches. The germline CDR1 and CDR2 sequences are SQVTM and ANQGSEA. The CDR3 runs to 15 residues.

The chain recombines TRBV7-9 with TRBJ2-7; D may be TRBD1 (5 bases). CDR3 size: 13 residues. In germline, CDR1 is SEHNR, CDR2 FQNEAQ (reference sequence). The ends were cut back, 3 bases at V and 5 bases at J, with 11 bases in the middle. The CDR3 sequence is CASSFNQGNEQYF. The CDR3 bases are TGTGCCAGCAGCTTTAACCAGGGTAACGAGCAGTACTTC. Looking up the rest from reference TRBV7-9 and TRBJ2-7 gives the full variable domain: DTGVSQNPRHKITKRGQNVTFRCDPISEHNRLYWYRQTLGQGPEFLTYFQNEAQLEKSRLLSDRFSAERPKGSFSTLEIQRTEQGDSAMYLCASSFNQGNEQYFGPGTRLTVT.

In this sample, this clonotype turned up many times. The chain employs TRBV12-3 or TRBV12-4 and TRBJ2-2; D unresolved. V lost 6 bases to trimming and J lost 3 bases, with 20 bases between them. The length of the CDR3 is 17 residues. CDR3 DNA sequence: TGTGCCAGCAGCCTTACCCTCCGGGTTTTTGACACCGGGGAGCTGTTTTTT. It yields the protein CASSLTLRVFDTGELFF.

This clonotype was detected a few times. The rearrangement joins TRBV20-1 to TRBJ1-5; tentative D call: TRBD1 (5 bases). Between the trimmed V and J ends, which lost 4 bases and 4 bases, there was a span of 11 bases. This CDR3 is built from 13 residues. Germline values: CDR1 DFQATT, CDR2 SNEGSKA (reference sequence). CDR3: CSATTGRNQPQHF. The DNA for the CDR3 is TGCAGTGCTACAACAGGTAGGAATCAGCCCCAGCATTTT.

V gene TRBV20-1 combines with J gene TRBJ1-2, with TRBD1 matching 9 bases. Trimming took 0 bases from V and 7 from J; bases not matched to a gene: 12. The CDR3 spans 16 residues. Germline-derived CDR1 and CDR2 are DFQATT and SNEGSKA (reference sequence). In DNA, the CDR3 is TGCAGTGCTAGAGAAGGGACAGGGCCCTCCTCGAGTGGCTACACCTTC. As protein: CSAREGTGPSSSGYTF.

The chain uses TRBV12-3 or TRBV12-4 and TRBJ1-5; 8 nucleotides align to TRBD1. J lost 7 bases, V lost 6 bases, and 11 bases had no gene match. This CDR3 has 15 amino acids. The CDR3 coding sequence is TGTGCCAGCAGCCGGAGACAGGGGTTATACCAGCCCCAGCATTTT. Translated: CASSRRQGLYQPQHF.

The chain couples TRBV2 to TRBJ1-2, with D tentatively TRBD1 (5 bases). This CDR3 has 15 amino acids. Trimming stripped 9 bases from V and 4 bases from J, with 21 bases between. Germline lookup yields CDR1 SNHLY and CDR2 FYNNEI. DNA for the CDR3: TGTGCCAGTCGCAGGGAAGGGTCGGCTGTCTATGGCTACACCTTC. Translation gives CASRREGSAVYGYTF.

The chain couples TRBV20-1 to TRBJ1-2; TRBD1 is a possible D gene (5 bases). The germline V gene encodes CDR1 DFQATT and CDR2 SNEGSKA (reference sequence). V was cut by 0 bases and J by 8 bases, with 7 bases left in between. The CDR3 extends over 11 amino acids. CDR3 sequence reads: CSAREDNGYTF. CDR3 sequence (DNA): TGCAGTGCTAGAGAGGACAACGGCTACACCTTC.

CDR3: CARGQGFSYEQYF. In DNA form, the CDR3 reads TGTGCCAGGGGCCAGGGCTTTTCCTACGAGCAGTACTTC. The genes are TRBV6-6 and TRBJ2-7; TRBD1 is a possible D gene (5 bases). The CDR3 length is 13 residues. In germline, CDR1 is MNHNY, CDR2 SVGAGI (reference sequence). Trimming left V 9 bases short and J 1 base short, with 13 bases between.

In regard to this clonotype: The conserved phenylalanine or tryptophan normally closing the CDR3 is absent here, so this likely arose from a read error. The V gene is TRBV6-5, the J gene TRBJ1-2; D is unresolved. CDR1 and CDR2 from the germline V gene are MNHEY and SVGAGI. CDR3 length equals 12 residues. Trimming removed 6 bases at V and 4 bases at J, with 9 bases between. The CDR3: CASSTSSYGYTV. CDR3 nucleotide sequence: TGTGCCAGCAGCACCTCCTCCTATGGCTACACCGTC.

In its sample, this clonotype was seen many times. The rearrangement links TRBV5-1 to TRBJ2-3; no definite D call. V lost 2 bases and J lost 2, with 6 bases in between. The CDR3 has 13 amino acids. Germline CDR1 is SGHRS and CDR2 is YFSETQ. In DNA form, the CDR3 reads TGCGCCAGCAGCTTCGGGTCCACAGATACGCAGTATTTT. Translating gives CASSFGSTDTQYF.

This clonotype has ten or more counts. This chain connects TRBV11-3 to TRBJ2-3; 8 nucleotides align to TRBD1. The CDR3 loop spans 15 amino acids. The V gene's germline CDR1 is SGHNT and CDR2 YENEEA. Trimming removed 5 bases from V and 2 bases from J; junction bases left unmatched: 6. CDR3 loop: CASSARTGLTDTQYF. The CDR3 DNA sequence: TGTGCCAGCAGCGCGAGGACAGGGCTCACAGATACGCAGTATTTT.

V and J are TRBV5-1 and TRBJ1-2; D is uncertain. The CDR3 is 14 amino acids. Germline loops: CDR1 SGHRS, CDR2 YFSETQ. V dropped 0 bases and J dropped 8 bases, with 14 bases sitting between them. The CDR3 bases are TGCGCCAGCAGCTTGGTATCGCAATCGGGGGGCTACACCTTC. Amino acids: CASSLVSQSGGYTF.

This clonotype showed up many times. The gene calls are TRBV5-1 and TRBJ2-1, with a possible D match to TRBD2 (5 bases). The CDR3 runs to 14 residues. The germline V gene has CDR1 SGHRS and CDR2 YFSETQ. Between the trimmed V and J ends, which lost 7 bases and 0 bases, there was a span of 11 bases. The CDR3 DNA is TGCGCCAGCCGGACTTCGGGCTCCTACAATGAGCAGTTCTTC. It is translated as CASRTSGSYNEQFF. Together with reference TRBV5-1 and TRBJ2-1, the CDR3 gives the full variable domain: KAGVTQTPRYLIKTRGQQVTLSCSPISGHRSVSWYQQTPGQGLQFLFEYFSETQRNKGNFPGRFSGRQFSNSRSEMNVSTLELGDSALYLCASRTSGSYNEQFFGPGTRLTVL.

The J gene is TRBJ2-5, the V gene TRBV4-1, with 9 bases identical to TRBD2. Germline-derived CDR1 and CDR2 are MGHRA and YSYEKL. Losses at the gene ends were 1 base for V and 0 bases for J; bases not matched to a gene: 18. This CDR3 region has 21 residues. The CDR3 reads CASSQGPWGSGGYYHQETQYF. The CDR3 DNA reads TGCGCCAGCAGCCAAGGGCCTTGGGGTAGCGGGGGCTATTATCACCAAGAGACCCAGTACTTC.

This sequence joins TRBV5-1 and TRBJ1-1, with TRBD1 matching over 7 bases. The CDR3 runs to 14 residues. V lost 4 bases to trimming and J lost 6 bases; unmatched junction nucleotides: 9. Germline V CDR1 and CDR2: SGHRS, YFSETQ. For the CDR3, the DNA is TGCGCCAGCAGCAAAGGACAGGCGGTCGCTGAAGCTTTCTTT. Its protein product is CASSKGQAVAEAFF.

The V gene is TRBV7-2, the J gene TRBJ1-5; no clear D gene. CDR1 SGHTA and CDR2 FQGNSA come from the germline V gene. This CDR3 region has 13 residues. The ends were cut back, 2 bases at V and 9 bases at J, with 11 bases in the middle. CDR3 DNA: TGTGCCAGCAGCTTAACATCCTTCCGGCCCCAGCATTTT. Translated: CASSLTSFRPQHF.